This TCR beta chain was recorded in a study of cytomegalovirus exposure and HLA in healthy donors. 60 Vbeta and 13 Jbeta primers were used in PCR. This table comes from immunoSEQ multiplex PCR, and its TCRdb copy is limited to in-frame clones, with some not included. The sample includes some 97,000 clones, approximately 81% seen only once; the top ten take under 5%. The CDR3 length is 14 residues. The ends lost 7 bases at V and 2 bases at J; junction bases unmatched: 3. Germline V gene lookup returns CDR1 WSHSY and CDR2 SAAADI. The material sequenced was PBMCs. This TCR was sampled from a female donor in good health and CMV-seropositive. The chain employs TRBV10-2 and TRBJ2-1, with 9 bases aligning to TRBD2. CDR3: CASKTSGAYNEQFF. The CDR3 DNA reads TGCGCCAGCAAGACTAGCGGCGCCTACAATGAGCAGTTCTTC.